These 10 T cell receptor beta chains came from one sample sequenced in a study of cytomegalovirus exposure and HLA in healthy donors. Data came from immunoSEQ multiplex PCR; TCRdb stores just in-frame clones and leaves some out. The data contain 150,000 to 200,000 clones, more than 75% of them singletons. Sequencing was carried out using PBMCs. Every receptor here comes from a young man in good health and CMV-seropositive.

CDR3 bases: TGTGCCAGCAGTACGACCCGACAGGGGGGCTCCTACGAGCAGTACTTC. This codes for CASSTTRQGGSYEQYF. The chain uses TRBV27 and TRBJ2-7, with 9 bases identical to TRBD1. CDR3 size: 16 residues. The junction had 8 bases not matched to a gene; V was cut back by 5 bases and J by 0 bases. Germline CDR1 MNHEY, CDR2 SMNVEV (reference sequence).

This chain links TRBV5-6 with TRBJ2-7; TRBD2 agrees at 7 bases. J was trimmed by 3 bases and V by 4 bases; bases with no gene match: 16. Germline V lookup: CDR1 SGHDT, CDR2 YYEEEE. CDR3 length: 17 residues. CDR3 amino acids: CASSTLGGGNRDYEQYF. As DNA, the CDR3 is TGTGCCAGCAGCACATTGGGGGGAGGGAACAGAGACTACGAGCAGTACTTC.

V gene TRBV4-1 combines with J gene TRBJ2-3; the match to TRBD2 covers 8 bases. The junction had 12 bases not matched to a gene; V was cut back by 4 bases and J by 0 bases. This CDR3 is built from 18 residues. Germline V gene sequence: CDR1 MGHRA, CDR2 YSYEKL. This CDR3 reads CASSRKGRTSQSTDTQYF. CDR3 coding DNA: TGCGCCAGCAGCCGGAAAGGTCGGACTAGCCAGAGCACAGATACGCAGTATTTT.

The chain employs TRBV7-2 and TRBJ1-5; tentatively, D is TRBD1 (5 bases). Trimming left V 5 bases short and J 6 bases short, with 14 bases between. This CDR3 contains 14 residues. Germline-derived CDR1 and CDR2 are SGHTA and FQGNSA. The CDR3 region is CASSQGADGQPQHF. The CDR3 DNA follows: TGTGCCAGCAGCCAAGGGGCGGACGGTCAGCCCCAGCATTTT.

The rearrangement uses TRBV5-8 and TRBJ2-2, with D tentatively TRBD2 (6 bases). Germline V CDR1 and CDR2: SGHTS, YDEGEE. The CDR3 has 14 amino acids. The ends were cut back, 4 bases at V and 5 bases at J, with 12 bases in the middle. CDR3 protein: CASSTRRGTGELFF. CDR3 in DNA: TGTGCCAGCAGCACGCGTCGGGGGACCGGGGAGCTGTTTTTT.

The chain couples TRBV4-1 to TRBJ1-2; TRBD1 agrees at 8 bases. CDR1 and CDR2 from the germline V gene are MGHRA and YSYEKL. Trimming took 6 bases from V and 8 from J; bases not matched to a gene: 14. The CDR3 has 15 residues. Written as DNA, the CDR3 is TGCGCCAGCAGGCCGGTGGGGCAGGGGGCGGCCGGCTACACCTTC. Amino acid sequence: CASRPVGQGAAGYTF.

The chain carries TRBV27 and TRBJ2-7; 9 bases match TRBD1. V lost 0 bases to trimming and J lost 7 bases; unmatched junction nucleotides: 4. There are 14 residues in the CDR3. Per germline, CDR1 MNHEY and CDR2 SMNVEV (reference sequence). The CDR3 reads CASSLSGTGLEQYF. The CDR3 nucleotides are TGTGCCAGCAGTTTATCCGGGACAGGGTTGGAGCAGTACTTC.

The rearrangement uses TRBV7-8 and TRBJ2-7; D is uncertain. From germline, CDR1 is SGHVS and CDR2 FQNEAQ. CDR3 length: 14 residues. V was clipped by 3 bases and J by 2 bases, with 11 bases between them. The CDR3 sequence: CASSFRVYPYEQYF. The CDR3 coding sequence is TGTGCCAGCAGCTTCCGGGTTTACCCCTACGAGCAGTACTTC.

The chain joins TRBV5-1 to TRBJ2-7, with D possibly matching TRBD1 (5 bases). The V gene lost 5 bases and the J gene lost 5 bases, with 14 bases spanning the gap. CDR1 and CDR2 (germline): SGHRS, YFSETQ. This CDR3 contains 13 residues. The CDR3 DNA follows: TGCGCCAGCAGACAGGCCAGCAAGAACGAGCAGTACTTC. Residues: CASRQASKNEQYF.

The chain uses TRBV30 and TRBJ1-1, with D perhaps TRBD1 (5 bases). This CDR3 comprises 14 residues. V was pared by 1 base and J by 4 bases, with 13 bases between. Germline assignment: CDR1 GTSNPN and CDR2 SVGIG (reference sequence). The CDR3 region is CAWSAQVGGTEAFF. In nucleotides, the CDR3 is TGTGCCTGGAGTGCACAGGTGGGGGGCACTGAAGCTTTCTTT.